Listed here is a single T cell receptor (beta chain). As yet, its antigen is unknown. The TCR beta CDR3 regions underwent amplification using RNA transcripts as the source. With the HTBI primer set, the TCR CDR3 went through a first round of RT-PCR. TCRdb recomputed calls from the multiplex PCR reads with MiXCR, one row per CDR3 protein. Seen here are about 290,000 distinct CDR3 sequences, less than 15% observed once, and the top ten hold roughly 8.5%. The data originate from a study of T cells in Graves' hyperthyroidism and ophthalmopathy. Study outcomes and limitations: Ophthalmopathy stood apart from stable hyperthyroidism in a 13 V-J model.

Recently diagnosed hyperthyroidism of less than 2 months' duration affected patients aged 18 to 65. The sample, blood from the first hyperthyroidism diagnosis, precedes any ophthalmopathy symptoms. The PBMCs were sourced from fresh peripheral blood (about 9.7 ml). Germline V CDR1 and CDR2: SGHTA, FQGNSA. The J segment lost 6 bases and the V segment lost 1 base, leaving 8 bases of the junction unmatched. The CDR3 consists of 16 residues. The sequence was collected from a woman in her 30s with Graves' hyperthyroidism that later progressed to Graves' ophthalmopathy. J is TRBJ2-1 and V is TRBV7-2; 8 nucleotides line up with TRBD2. Material: blood. The CDR3: CASSLDPGLAGNEQFF. As DNA, the CDR3 is TGTGCCAGCAGCTTAGATCCCGGACTAGCAGGCAATGAGCAGTTCTTC.